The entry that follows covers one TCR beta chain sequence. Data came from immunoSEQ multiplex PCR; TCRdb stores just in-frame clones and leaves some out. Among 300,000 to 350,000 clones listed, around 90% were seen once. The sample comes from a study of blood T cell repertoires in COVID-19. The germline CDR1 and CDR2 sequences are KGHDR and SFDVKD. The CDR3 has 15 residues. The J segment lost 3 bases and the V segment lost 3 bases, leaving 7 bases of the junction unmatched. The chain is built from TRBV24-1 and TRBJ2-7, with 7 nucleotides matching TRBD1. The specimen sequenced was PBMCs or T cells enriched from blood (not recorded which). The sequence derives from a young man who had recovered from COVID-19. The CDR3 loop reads CATSDNRDRFYEQYF. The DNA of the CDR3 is TGTGCCACCAGTGATAACCGGGACAGATTCTACGAGCAGTACTTC.